Below are 20 T cell receptor beta chains sequenced from a single sample in a study of cytomegalovirus exposure and HLA in healthy donors. With 60 Vbeta and 13 Jbeta primers, the PCR was carried out. The data were produced by immunoSEQ multiplex PCR, yet TCRdb's version contains in-frame clones alone and is incomplete. In the table there are roughly 100,000 clones, roughly two thirds of which are singletons. Sequenced material: PBMCs. The receptors stem from a female donor in good health and CMV-seronegative.

On this clone: Given the absence of the conserved phenylalanine or tryptophan at the CDR3 end, a read error is likely. The V call is TRBV15, the J call TRBJ2-3, with D perhaps TRBD1 (5 bases). This CDR3 has 17 amino acids. Trimming removed 3 bases from V and 1 base from J, with 17 bases in between. Germline V gene lookup returns CDR1 LNHNV and CDR2 YYDKDF (reference sequence). CDR3 loop: CATSSYQDTGRTDTQYL. CDR3 DNA: TGTGCCACCAGCAGCTACCAGGACACAGGACGCACAGATACGCAGTATCTT.

This chain links TRBV11-3 with TRBJ2-7; TRBD2 matches at 15 bases. V dropped 1 base and J dropped 0; count of bases not matched to a gene: 4. From germline, CDR1 is SGHNT and CDR2 YENEEA. This CDR3 spans 18 amino acids. This chain's CDR3 is CASSLAGTSGGSSYEQYF. CDR3 DNA: TGTGCCAGCAGCTTAGCCGGGACTAGCGGGGGGAGCTCCTACGAGCAGTACTTC.

This clone showed up just a few times. V is TRBV30 and J is TRBJ2-7; TRBD2 aligns across 7 bases. V trimming: 1 base; J trimming: 0 bases; junction bases outside the gene matches: 0. The CDR3 has 13 amino acids. From germline, CDR1 is GTSNPN and CDR2 SVGIG (reference sequence). CDR3 in amino acids: CAWSGDYSYEQYF. Written as DNA, the CDR3 is TGTGCCTGGAGTGGGGACTACTCCTACGAGCAGTACTTC.

The chain has TRBV19 and TRBJ2-5; no clear D gene. This CDR3 is 13 amino acids long. The ends were cut back, 0 bases at V and 5 bases at J, with 7 bases in the middle. Germline V gives CDR1 LNHDA, CDR2 SQIVND (reference sequence). The CDR3 DNA reads TGTGCCAGTAGTATAGACTCCGGGGAGACCCAGTACTTC. Its protein is CASSIDSGETQYF. Full variable domain (outside the CDR3, taken from reference TRBV19 and TRBJ2-5): DGGITQSPKYLFRKEGQNVTLSCEQNLNHDAMYWYRQDPGQGLRLIYYSQIVNDFQKGDIAEGYSVSREKKESFPLTVTSAQKNPTAFYLCASSIDSGETQYFGPGTRLLVL.

In regard to this clone: Within the sample, other DNA sequences also encode this same CDR3. The genes are TRBV15 and TRBJ2-2; no reliable D call. Trimming took off 1 base at V and 5 bases at J, with 8 bases between the two ends. Germline V gives CDR1 LNHNV, CDR2 YYDKDF (reference sequence). The CDR3 has 14 residues. The CDR3 reads CATSRAGYTGELFF. CDR3 nucleotides: TGTGCCACCAGCAGAGCGGGTTATACCGGGGAGCTGTTTTTT. The variable domain in full, completed from reference TRBV15 and TRBJ2-2, reads DAMVIQNPRYQVTQFGKPVTLSCSQTLNHNVMYWYQQKSSQAPKLLFHYYDKDFNNEADTPDNFQSRRPNTSFCFLDIRSPGLGDTAMYLCATSRAGYTGELFFGEGSRLTVL.

The chain links TRBV5-4 to TRBJ2-5; TRBD1 agrees at 10 bases. Germline lookup yields CDR1 SGHNT and CDR2 YYREEE (reference sequence). The CDR3 is made up of 14 amino acids. J was trimmed by 5 bases and V by 3 bases; bases with no gene match: 4. The CDR3 reads CASSYRDRGETQYF. CDR3 coding DNA: TGTGCCAGCAGCTACCGGGACAGGGGTGAGACCCAGTACTTC.

The gene calls are TRBV6-5 and TRBJ1-3; 8 nucleotides match TRBD1. V trimming: 6 bases; J trimming: 3 bases; junction bases outside the gene matches: 4. This CDR3 spans 14 amino acids. Germline lookup yields CDR1 MNHEY and CDR2 SVGAGI. The CDR3 DNA sequence: TGTGCCAGCAGGGACAGGGAGTATGGAAACACCATATATTTT. Translating gives CASRDREYGNTIYF.

A few counts support this clone. The chain links TRBV5-1 to TRBJ2-2; D is undetermined. This CDR3 comprises 14 residues. The V end was cut by 2 bases, the J end by 4 bases, with 9 bases between. The germline V gene has CDR1 SGHRS and CDR2 YFSETQ. The CDR3 DNA reads as TGCGCCAGCAGCTTAAATGGGCTCACCGGGGAGCTGTTTTTT. It codes for CASSLNGLTGELFF.

V is TRBV2 and J is TRBJ2-1; TRBD2 agrees at 12 bases. Unmatched junction bases numbered 9, after V lost 3 bases and J lost 9 bases. The germline gives CDR1 SNHLY, CDR2 FYNNEI. The CDR3 loop spans 16 amino acids. The CDR3 bases are TGTGCCAGCAGTGACCCTTCTAGCGGGAGGGCCAGTGAGCAGTTCTTC. The encoded protein is CASSDPSSGRASEQFF.

This clone has only a few counts. J is TRBJ2-2 and V is TRBV7-8; 7 nucleotides line up with TRBD1. CDR1 is SGHVS and CDR2 is FQNEAQ in the germline V gene. The CDR3 totals 16 residues. J was trimmed by 2 bases and V by 3 bases; bases with no gene match: 6. CDR3 in DNA: TGTGCCAGCAGCTTTGGGACAGTGACTAACACCGGGGAGCTGTTTTTT. The encoded protein is CASSFGTVTNTGELFF.

Of note for this clone: Other nucleotide sequences in the sample specify the same CDR3. The rearrangement joins TRBV4-2 to TRBJ2-4; 8 bases agree with TRBD1. The V segment lost 0 bases and the J segment 1 base; nucleotides outside the gene matches: 2. The CDR3 totals 16 residues. Germline lookup yields CDR1 LGHNA and CDR2 YNFKEQ. The DNA for the CDR3 is TGTGCCAGCAGCCAAGATCGGACAGGGGCCAAAAACATTCAGTACTTC. Amino acids: CASSQDRTGAKNIQYF.

The chain is built from TRBV7-9 and TRBJ2-7, with D hard to call. CDR1 and CDR2 (germline): SEHNR, FQNEAQ (reference sequence). V was cut by 5 bases and J by 5 bases, with 13 bases left in between. The CDR3 runs 13 residues. The CDR3 region has the DNA TGTGCCAGCAGCCGGGTCTTCCGGCACGAGCAGTACTTC. Its translation: CASSRVFRHEQYF.

This chain joins TRBV6-1 and TRBJ2-2; D is uncertain. Per the germline V gene, CDR1 is MNHNS and CDR2 is SASEGT. Trimming cost V 4 bases and J 6 bases, with 12 bases left between them. The CDR3 runs 14 residues. The CDR3 loop reads CASSAWLDAGELFF. The CDR3 DNA is TGTGCCAGCAGTGCCTGGCTAGATGCCGGGGAGCTGTTTTTT.

This chain uses TRBV11-3 with TRBJ2-5; the D gene is possibly TRBD2 (5 bases). Germline assignment: CDR1 SGHNT and CDR2 YENEEA. The CDR3 runs 13 residues. V gave up 1 base and J gave up 7 bases, with 10 bases separating them. Here the CDR3 DNA reads TGTGCCAGCAGCTTAGTGGCCAGCGGGACCCAGTACTTC. Its protein is CASSLVASGTQYF.

The V call is TRBV28, the J call TRBJ2-1; 8 nucleotides line up with TRBD2. The CDR3 loop spans 16 amino acids. Germline V lookup: CDR1 MDHEN, CDR2 SYDVKM. V lost 3 bases and J lost 5; bases outside the gene matches: 9. The CDR3 protein is CASSFPKRELDNEQFF. The CDR3, as DNA: TGTGCCAGCAGTTTCCCCAAGCGGGAGCTCGACAATGAGCAGTTCTTC.

J is TRBJ1-4 and V is TRBV7-2, with D perhaps matching TRBD1 (6 bases). The CDR3 runs to 15 residues. V lost 2 bases, J lost 7 bases, and 14 bases lay in between. Germline assignment: CDR1 SGHTA and CDR2 FQGNSA. The CDR3 is CASSLRGGSGEKLFF. CDR3 bases: TGTGCCAGCAGCTTACGAGGGGGATCTGGTGAAAAACTGTTTTTT.

The chain links TRBV7-6 to TRBJ2-2; perhaps TRBD1 as D (5 bases). Germline V gene sequence: CDR1 SGHVS, CDR2 FNYEAQ. Trimming took off 3 bases at V and 6 bases at J, with 5 bases between the two ends. This CDR3 is 12 amino acids long. The CDR3 DNA is TGTGCCAGCAGCTTCAGGGCCGGGGAGCTGTTTTTT. This sequence encodes CASSFRAGELFF.

The chain recombines TRBV7-8 with TRBJ2-7, with 9 bases lining up with TRBD1. Germline V gives CDR1 SGHVS, CDR2 FQNEAQ. The CDR3 totals 14 residues. V dropped 0 bases and J dropped 5; count of bases not matched to a gene: 2. The CDR3 here is CASSLAGTGNEQYF. The CDR3 DNA reads TGTGCCAGCAGCTTAGCCGGGACAGGGAACGAGCAGTACTTC.

The V and J genes are TRBV5-4 and TRBJ2-3; the match to TRBD1 covers 10 bases. Losses at the gene ends were 2 bases for V and 0 bases for J; bases not matched to a gene: 6. The germline V gene encodes CDR1 SGHNT and CDR2 YYREEE (reference sequence). The CDR3 sequence is 17 residues long. CDR3 DNA sequence: TGTGCCAGCAGCTTCCCGGGACAGGGGAAGAGCACAGATACGCAGTATTTT. This codes for CASSFPGQGKSTDTQYF.

This clone has only a few counts. The V and J genes are TRBV11-3 and TRBJ2-7; D might be TRBD1 (6 bases). Germline V gene lookup returns CDR1 SGHNT and CDR2 YENEEA. The CDR3 extends over 12 amino acids. Trimming stripped 6 bases from V and 4 bases from J, with 10 bases between. The CDR3 nucleotides read TGTGCCAGCAGACAGGGCAATTACGAGCAGTACTTC. Translated: CASRQGNYEQYF.